This TCR beta chain stems from a study of blood T cell repertoires in COVID-19. The wider study: Sample material is recorded as cDNA or gDNA derived from T cells, B-cell-depleted T cells, or PBMCs.

CDR1 is LGHDT, CDR2 YNNKEL, per germline (reference sequence). Trimming cost V 0 bases and J 7 bases; bases outside gene matches: 3. The CDR3 has 14 amino acids. As originally analysed: Estimation of nucleated cell counts was performed using reference gene primer amplification. The data were produced by immunoSEQ multiplex PCR, yet TCRdb's version contains in-frame clones alone and is incomplete. The DNA gave D and trimming, while V, J and clone size come from that table. Of about 240,000 clones listed, roughly 80% are singletons. The sample consisted of peripheral blood. The chain has TRBV3-1 (or the pseudogene TRBV3-2) and TRBJ2-1, with 7 bases that match TRBD2. This sequence was found in a woman aged 80 or over with acute or convalescent COVID-19. CDR3 DNA sequence: TGTGCCAGCAGCCAAGATCCAGCGGGGAATGAGCAGTTCTTC. Amino acids: CASSQDPAGNEQFF.